This T cell receptor beta chain was observed in a study of a mutant IDH1 vaccine in newly diagnosed glioma (dated by TCRdb to the early 2020s). In terms of the full investigation: Vaccination was initiated 4-6 weeks after radiotherapy alone, or concurrently with temozolomide cycles in the chemotherapy-containing groups. Of the approximately 30 treated patients, about 62% were male and approximately 40% were female, and the mean age was approximately 40 years. Peripheral blood was drawn at six visits: V03 (baseline), V05, V07, V10, V12 and V13. For exploratory analyses, about 25 treated patients had longitudinal TCRB deep sequencing done wherever samples were available. The week-35 safety follow-up took place at visit V12, and the week-47 end of study took place at visit V13. Before enrollment, most patients had been given radiochemotherapy with temozolomide as standard therapy, while the rest had received either radiotherapy alone or temozolomide alone.

Library prep was done by the immunoSEQ multiplex PCR assay. Following the manufacturer's protocol, the hsTCRB Kit was used to amplify rearranged TCR beta chain sequences. TCRB libraries were sequenced on an Illumina MiSeq. As for the authors' bioinformatics: Demultiplexing, trimming and gene mapping were performed with the kit vendor's proprietary platform. TCRdb re-hosts the immuneACCESS table, in-frame sequences only. Its copies lack some clones; in the studies checked, an unresolved V gene accounts for under half of them, and the cause for the rest is not known. V, J and clone size derive from that table, while D and trimming were established from the DNA sequence. Here the sample has tens of thousands of clones; around 80% occur a single time. Of the sample, approximately 11% is held by the ten largest clones. What the research found in general, with its limitations: Pseudoprogression seemed to be unrelated to changes in the top peripheral T cell clonotypes found by TCRB sequencing. According to the authors, sample limitations meant that analyses of patient blood samples could not be reproduced. Immune responses induced by the vaccine were seen in roughly 92% of patients across multiple MHC alleles. Availability determined which PBMC samples were chosen for TCRB deep sequencing.

This clone came up a few times. Its recognized antigen is unknown. No clone much larger than this one lies a single base away; base qualities are absent. This specimen's time point label, per the study, means: week 35, safety follow-up. A 20-mer mutant IDH1 peptide at 300 micrograms in Montanide made up each vaccine dose, which was injected subcutaneously together with topical imiquimod. Patients received eight vaccinations in weeks 1, 3, 5, 7, 11, 15, 19 and 23, corresponding to visits V03 through V10. All donors had newly diagnosed IDH1-mutant astrocytomas of WHO grade 3 or 4 that showed loss of nuclear ATRX. The samples were drawn from NOA16, a multicentre, single-arm, open-label phase I trial in Germany that tested a mutant IDH1 peptide vaccine in humans for the first time. Genomic DNA for TCRB sequencing was extracted from EDTA blood using the DNeasy Blood and Tissue Kit. The sample in question was PBMCs, obtained from a glioma patient whose treatment included an IDH1 peptide vaccine. This receptor was taken from a woman between 35 and 50 years old with glioma.

The DNA reads TGTGCCAGCAGCCCAGCCGGGGGACGGGGCAATCAGCCCCAGCATTTT. Its translation reads: CASSPAGGRGNQPQHF. Recombination linked TRBV7-2 to TRBJ1-5; TRBD1 might be the D gene, on 5 matching bases. Measured from the cysteine to the phenylalanine, the CDR3 is 16 residues long. Just the 48-base CDR3 DNA is kept, in frame starting at base 1. From a lookup of the germline V gene, CDR1 and CDR2 are SGHTA and FQGNSA. Trimming at the junction amounts to 5 bases on V and 2 bases on J, and the germline ends lie 16 bases apart.